The source of this TCR beta chain is a study of Ad26.COV2.S vaccination and SARS-CoV-2 variants. J was trimmed by 0 bases and V by 10 bases; bases with no gene match: 7. This CDR3 is 14 amino acids long. The germline V gene has CDR1 MNHEY and CDR2 SVGAGI. Measured with immunoSEQ multiplex PCR; TCRdb has only the in-frame clones, and not every one. The sample lists approximately 350,000 clones; approximately 83% were seen once. This clone has at least ten counts. Described treatment: some 20 received Ad26.COV2.S at low or high dose, single or two shots; about 5 received placebo; per-sample allocation not given. Collection of samples fell on day 63 after the first vaccine or placebo injection.

This clonotype was obtained from a person aged 18-60 years who received the Ad26.COV2.S COVID-19 vaccine or a placebo. The rearrangement joins TRBV6-5 to TRBJ1-1; TRBD1 aligns across 8 bases. The sample in question was peripheral blood, obtained in a trial of Ad26.COV2.S vaccine versus placebo. CDR3 region: CAIKSRGLNTEAFF. CDR3 bases: TGTGCCATCAAATCCAGGGGGCTGAACACTGAAGCTTTCTTT.